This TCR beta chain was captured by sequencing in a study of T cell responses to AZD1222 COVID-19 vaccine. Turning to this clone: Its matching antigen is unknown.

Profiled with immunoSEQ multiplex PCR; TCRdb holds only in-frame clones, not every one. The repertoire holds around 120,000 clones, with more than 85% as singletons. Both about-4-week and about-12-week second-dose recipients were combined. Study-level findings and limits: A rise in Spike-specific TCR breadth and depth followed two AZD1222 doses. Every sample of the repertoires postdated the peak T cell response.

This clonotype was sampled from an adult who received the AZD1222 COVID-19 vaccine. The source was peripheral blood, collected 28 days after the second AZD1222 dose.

DNA of the CDR3: TGTGCCAGCTCAGCCCGGACGGAGAGGAACACTGAAGCTTTCTTT. Translating it yields CASSARTERNTEAFF. The genes are TRBV18 and TRBJ1-1; no clear D. V was trimmed by 5 bases and J by 1 base, leaving 14 bases between them. This CDR3 spans 15 amino acids. Germline values: CDR1 KGHSH, CDR2 LQKENI.